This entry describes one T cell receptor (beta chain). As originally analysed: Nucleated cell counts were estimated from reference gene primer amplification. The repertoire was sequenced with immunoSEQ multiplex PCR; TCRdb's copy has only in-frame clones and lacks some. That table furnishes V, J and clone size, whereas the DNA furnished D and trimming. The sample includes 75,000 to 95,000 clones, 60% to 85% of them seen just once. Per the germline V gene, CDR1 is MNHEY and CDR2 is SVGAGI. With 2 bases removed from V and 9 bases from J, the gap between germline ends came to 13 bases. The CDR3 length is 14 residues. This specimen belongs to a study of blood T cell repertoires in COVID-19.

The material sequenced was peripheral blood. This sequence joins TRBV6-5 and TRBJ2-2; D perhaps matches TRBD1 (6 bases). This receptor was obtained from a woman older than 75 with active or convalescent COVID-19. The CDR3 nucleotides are TGTGCCAGCAGTTACAGACAGGTGGATCGGGAGCTGTTTTTT. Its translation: CASSYRQVDRELFF.